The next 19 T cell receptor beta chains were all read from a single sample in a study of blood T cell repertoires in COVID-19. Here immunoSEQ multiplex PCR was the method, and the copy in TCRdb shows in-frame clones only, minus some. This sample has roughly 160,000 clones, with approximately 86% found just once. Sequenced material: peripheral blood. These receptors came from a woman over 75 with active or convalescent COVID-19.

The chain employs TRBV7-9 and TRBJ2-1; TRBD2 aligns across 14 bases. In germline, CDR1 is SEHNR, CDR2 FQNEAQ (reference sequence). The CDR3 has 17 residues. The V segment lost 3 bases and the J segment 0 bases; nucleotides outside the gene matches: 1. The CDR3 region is CASSFGTSGSSYNEQFF. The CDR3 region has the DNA TGTGCCAGCAGCTTCGGGACTAGCGGGAGCTCCTACAATGAGCAGTTCTTC.

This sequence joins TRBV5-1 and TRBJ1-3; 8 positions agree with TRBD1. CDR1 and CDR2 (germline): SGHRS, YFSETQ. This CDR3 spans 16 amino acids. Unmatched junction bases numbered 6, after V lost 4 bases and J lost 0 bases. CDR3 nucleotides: TGCGCCAGCAGCACGGGACAGGCCTTCTCTGGAAACACCATATATTTT. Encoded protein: CASSTGQAFSGNTIYF. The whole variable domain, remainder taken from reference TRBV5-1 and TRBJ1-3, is KAGVTQTPRYLIKTRGQQVTLSCSPISGHRSVSWYQQTPGQGLQFLFEYFSETQRNKGNFPGRFSGRQFSNSRSEMNVSTLELGDSALYLCASSTGQAFSGNTIYFGEGSWLTVV.

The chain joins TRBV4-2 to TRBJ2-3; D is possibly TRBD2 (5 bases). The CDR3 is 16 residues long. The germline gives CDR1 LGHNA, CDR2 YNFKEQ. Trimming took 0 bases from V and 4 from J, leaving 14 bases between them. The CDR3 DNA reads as TGTGCCAGCAGCCAAGATAGGCAGCGGCGGGCAGATACGCAGTATTTT. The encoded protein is CASSQDRQRRADTQYF.

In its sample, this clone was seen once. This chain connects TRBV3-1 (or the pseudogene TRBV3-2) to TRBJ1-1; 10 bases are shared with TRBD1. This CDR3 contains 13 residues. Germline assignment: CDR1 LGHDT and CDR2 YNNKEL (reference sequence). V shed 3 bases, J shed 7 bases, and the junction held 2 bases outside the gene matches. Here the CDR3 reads CASSHGTGDEAFF. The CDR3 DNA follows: TGTGCCAGCAGCCATGGGACAGGGGATGAAGCTTTCTTT.

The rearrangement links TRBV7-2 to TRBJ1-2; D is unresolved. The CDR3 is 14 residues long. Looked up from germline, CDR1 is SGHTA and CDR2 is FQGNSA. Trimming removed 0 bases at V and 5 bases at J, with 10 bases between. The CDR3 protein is CASSLATFLYGYTF. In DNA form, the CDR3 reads TGTGCCAGCAGCTTAGCTACTTTTTTATATGGCTACACCTTC.

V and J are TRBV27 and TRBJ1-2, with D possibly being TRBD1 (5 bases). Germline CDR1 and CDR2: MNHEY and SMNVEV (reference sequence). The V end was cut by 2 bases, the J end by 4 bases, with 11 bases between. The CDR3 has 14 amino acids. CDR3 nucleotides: TGTGCCAGCAGTTTAAAAGGGGTCACCTATGGCTACACCTTC. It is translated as CASSLKGVTYGYTF.

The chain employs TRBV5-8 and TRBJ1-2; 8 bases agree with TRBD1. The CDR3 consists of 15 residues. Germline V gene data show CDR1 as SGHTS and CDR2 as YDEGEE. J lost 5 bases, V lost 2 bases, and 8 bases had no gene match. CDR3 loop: CASSFAGQGGYGYTF. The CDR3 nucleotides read TGTGCCAGCAGCTTCGCTGGACAGGGAGGATATGGCTACACCTTC.

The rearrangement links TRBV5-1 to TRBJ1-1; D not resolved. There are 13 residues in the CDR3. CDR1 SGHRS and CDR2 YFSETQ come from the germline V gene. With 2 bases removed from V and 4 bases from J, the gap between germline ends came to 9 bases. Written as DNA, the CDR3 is TGCGCCAGCAGCTTAGGAGGGAGCACTGAAGCTTTCTTT. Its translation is CASSLGGSTEAFF.

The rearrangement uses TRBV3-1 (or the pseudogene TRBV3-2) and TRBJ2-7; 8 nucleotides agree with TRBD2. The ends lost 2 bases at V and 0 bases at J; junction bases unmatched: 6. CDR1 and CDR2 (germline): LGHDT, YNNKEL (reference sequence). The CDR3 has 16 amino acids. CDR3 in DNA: TGTGCCAGCAGCCAATGGGGGCGGGAGGCCTCCTACGAGCAGTACTTC. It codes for CASSQWGREASYEQYF.

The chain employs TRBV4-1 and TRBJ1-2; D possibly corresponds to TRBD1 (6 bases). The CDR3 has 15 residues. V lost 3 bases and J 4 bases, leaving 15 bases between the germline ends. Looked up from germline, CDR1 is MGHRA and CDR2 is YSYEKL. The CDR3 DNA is TGCGCCAGCAGCCACGAGGGGAGGGGGGTCTATGGCTACACCTTC. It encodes CASSHEGRGVYGYTF.

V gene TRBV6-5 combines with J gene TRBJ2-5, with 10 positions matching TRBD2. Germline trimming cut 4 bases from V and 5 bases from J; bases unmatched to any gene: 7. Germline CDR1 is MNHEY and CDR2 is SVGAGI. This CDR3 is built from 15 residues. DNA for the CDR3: TGTGCCAGCAGTTCCCAACTAGCGGGAATGGAGACCCAGTACTTC. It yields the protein CASSSQLAGMETQYF.

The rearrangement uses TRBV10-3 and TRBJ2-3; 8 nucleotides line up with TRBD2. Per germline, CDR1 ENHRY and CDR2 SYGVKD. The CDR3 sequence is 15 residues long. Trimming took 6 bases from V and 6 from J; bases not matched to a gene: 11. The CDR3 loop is CAIRDLSGSGDTQYF. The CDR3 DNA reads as TGTGCCATCAGAGACTTAAGCGGGAGTGGCGATACGCAGTATTTT.

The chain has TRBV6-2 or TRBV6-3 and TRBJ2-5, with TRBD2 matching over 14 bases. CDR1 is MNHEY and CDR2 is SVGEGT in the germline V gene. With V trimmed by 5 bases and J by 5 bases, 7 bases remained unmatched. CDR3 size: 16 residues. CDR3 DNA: TGTGCCAGCAGTCGACTAGCGGGAGGGGGTCGGGAGACCCAGTACTTC. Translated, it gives CASSRLAGGGRETQYF.

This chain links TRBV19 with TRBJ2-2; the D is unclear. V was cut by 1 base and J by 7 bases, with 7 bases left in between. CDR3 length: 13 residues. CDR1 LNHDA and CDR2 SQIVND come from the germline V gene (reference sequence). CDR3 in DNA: TGTGCCAGTAGTATAGCCAGACTCGGGGAGCTGTTTTTT. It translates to CASSIARLGELFF.

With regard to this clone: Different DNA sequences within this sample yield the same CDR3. In DNA form, the CDR3 reads TGTGCCAGCAGCTTAGTGGCAGGGGGGGAGACCCAGTACTTC. Encoded protein: CASSLVAGGETQYF. V usage is TRBV7-9 and J usage is TRBJ2-5; tentatively, D is TRBD1 (7 bases). Germline V gene lookup returns CDR1 SEHNR and CDR2 FQNEAQ (reference sequence). The CDR3 spans 14 residues. Between the trimmed V and J ends, which lost 1 base and 5 bases, there was a span of 11 bases.

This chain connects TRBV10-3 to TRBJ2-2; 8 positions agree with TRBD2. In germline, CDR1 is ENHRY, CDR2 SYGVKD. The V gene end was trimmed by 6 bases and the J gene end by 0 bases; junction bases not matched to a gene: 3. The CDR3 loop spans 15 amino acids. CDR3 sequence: CAISPLAANTGELFF. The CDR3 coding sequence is TGTGCCATCAGCCCACTAGCGGCGAACACCGGGGAGCTGTTTTTT.

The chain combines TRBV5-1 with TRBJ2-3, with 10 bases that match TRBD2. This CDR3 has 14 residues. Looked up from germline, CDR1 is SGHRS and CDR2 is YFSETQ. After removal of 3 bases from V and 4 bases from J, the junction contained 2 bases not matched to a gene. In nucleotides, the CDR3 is TGCGCCAGCAGCTCGGGGACTAGCGCAGATACGCAGTATTTT. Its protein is CASSSGTSADTQYF. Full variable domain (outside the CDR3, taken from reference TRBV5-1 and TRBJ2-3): KAGVTQTPRYLIKTRGQQVTLSCSPISGHRSVSWYQQTPGQGLQFLFEYFSETQRNKGNFPGRFSGRQFSNSRSEMNVSTLELGDSALYLCASSSGTSADTQYFGPGTRLTVL.

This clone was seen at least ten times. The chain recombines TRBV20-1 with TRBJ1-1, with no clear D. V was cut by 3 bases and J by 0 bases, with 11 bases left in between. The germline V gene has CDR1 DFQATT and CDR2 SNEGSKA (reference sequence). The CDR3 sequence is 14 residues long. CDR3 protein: CSASRRLMNTEAFF. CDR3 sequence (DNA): TGCAGTGCTAGTCGTCGGTTGATGAACACTGAAGCTTTCTTT.

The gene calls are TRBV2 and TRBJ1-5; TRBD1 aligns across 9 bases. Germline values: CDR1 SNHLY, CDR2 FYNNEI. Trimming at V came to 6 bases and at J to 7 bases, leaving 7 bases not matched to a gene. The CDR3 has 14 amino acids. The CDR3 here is CASRETGGGQPQHF. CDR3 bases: TGTGCCAGCAGAGAGACAGGGGGAGGGCAGCCCCAGCATTTT.